Each of the 10 T cell receptor beta chains below was sequenced from the same sample in a study of blood T cells in healthy people across ages. It was with a sample-barcoded 5' primer and a J-beta primer mix that a second PCR of roughly 6 to 11 cycles was run. TCRdb reprocessed the 5' RACE reads via MiXCR and lists one record per CDR3 protein. The data contain roughly 1,800,000 distinct CDR3 sequences, approximately 50% of them singletons. The sequencing input was blood. All receptors come from a woman aged 40 to 50 in good health.

V is TRBV7-2 and J is TRBJ2-7, with D tentatively TRBD1 (5 bases). The J call could be wrong; TRBJ2-5 is a better fit for the DNA end. The CDR3 consists of 14 residues. Germline CDR1 and CDR2: SGHTA and FQGNSA. CDR3 protein: CASSPLGSGETQYF. Here the CDR3 DNA reads TGTGCCAGCAGCCCCCTTGGGTCAGGGGAGACCCAGTACTTC.

The chain combines TRBV5-1 with TRBJ2-3; tentatively, D is TRBD1 (5 bases). Deletions cut 6 bases from V and 5 bases from J, with 16 bases between. The CDR3 covers 14 residues. CDR1 SGHRS and CDR2 YFSETQ come from the germline V gene. CDR3 in DNA: TGCGCCAGCAATTTTGCAGGGCTTGAAGATACGCAGTATTTT. This codes for CASNFAGLEDTQYF.

V is TRBV20-1 and J is TRBJ1-5; perhaps TRBD1 as D (5 bases). The V end was cut by 4 bases, the J end by 6 bases, with 16 bases between. This CDR3 spans 14 amino acids. Germline loops: CDR1 DFQATT, CDR2 SNEGSKA (reference sequence). The CDR3 reads CSATPHGDSQPQHF. CDR3 DNA: TGCAGTGCTACCCCTCATGGAGACAGTCAGCCCCAGCATTTT.

This chain joins TRBV7-2 and TRBJ1-1, with 9 nucleotides matching TRBD1. The CDR3 consists of 14 residues. CDR1 is SGHTA and CDR2 is FQGNSA in the germline V gene. After removal of 5 bases from V and 3 bases from J, the junction contained 4 bases not matched to a gene. CDR3 DNA sequence: TGTGCCAGCAGCGGGACAGGGTCGTACACTGAAGCTTTCTTT. Encoded protein: CASSGTGSYTEAFF.

There are a few counts of this clonotype. The rearrangement joins TRBV27 to TRBJ2-7, with a weak D call TRBD2 (6 bases). The CDR3 runs 11 residues. V was trimmed by 10 bases and J by 4 bases, leaving 11 bases between them. Germline V gene lookup returns CDR1 MNHEY and CDR2 SMNVEV (reference sequence). CDR3 residues: CATRGTYEQYF. The CDR3 DNA follows: TGTGCCACCCGGGGGACTTACGAGCAGTACTTC.

The chain has TRBV20-1 and TRBJ2-7; D is perhaps TRBD1 or TRBD2 (5 bases each). The germline V gene has CDR1 DFQATT and CDR2 SNEGSKA (reference sequence). V was trimmed by 7 bases and J by 1 base, leaving 14 bases between them. CDR3 size: 13 residues. CDR3 residues: CSVTRGTSYEQYF. The CDR3 DNA follows: TGCAGTGTCACTAGGGGCACATCCTACGAGCAGTACTTC.

In this sample, this clonotype turned up once. The CDR3 DNA sequence: TGTGCCAGCATTTTTCGAGGGACAGGGGCGCGGAGAACTGAAGCTTTCTTT. Translating gives CASIFRGTGARRTEAFF. This chain links TRBV6-2 or TRBV6-3 with TRBJ1-1; TRBD1 agrees at 10 bases. Trimming at V came to 7 bases and at J to 5 bases, leaving 16 bases not matched to a gene. The CDR3 is 17 amino acids. Per the germline V gene, CDR1 is MNHEY and CDR2 is SVGEGT.

This clonotype occurred once. V and J are TRBV5-1 and TRBJ2-7; TRBD1 might be the D (6 bases). The closer fit of TRBJ2-5 to the DNA end suggests the J call may be wrong. Germline values: CDR1 SGHRS, CDR2 YFSETQ. The CDR3 has 16 residues. CDR3 loop: CASSLSRQGRGETQYF. The CDR3, as DNA: TGCGCCAGCAGCTTGAGTCGGCAGGGAAGGGGGGAGACCCAGTACTTC.

The chain recombines TRBV27 with TRBJ2-5, with 9 bases that match TRBD2. From germline, CDR1 is MNHEY and CDR2 SMNVEV (reference sequence). V trimming: 4 bases; J trimming: 2 bases; junction bases outside the gene matches: 2. This CDR3 contains 14 residues. The CDR3 DNA reads as TGTGCCAGCAGTTCTAGCGGGGAACAAGAGACCCAGTACTTC. Encoded protein: CASSSSGEQETQYF.

This chain connects TRBV15 to TRBJ2-3, with D perhaps TRBD1 (6 bases). Germline CDR1 reads LNHNV; CDR2 reads YYDKDF (reference sequence). V shed 5 bases and J shed 4 bases, with 16 bases lying between them. CDR3 length equals 15 residues. CDR3 loop: CATSDWTARADTQYF. CDR3 sequence (DNA): TGTGCCACCAGCGACTGGACAGCAAGAGCAGATACGCAGTATTTT. Full variable domain (remainder filled in from reference TRBV15 and TRBJ2-3): DAMVIQNPRYQVTQFGKPVTLSCSQTLNHNVMYWYQQKSSQAPKLLFHYYDKDFNNEADTPDNFQSRRPNTSFCFLDIRSPGLGDTAMYLCATSDWTARADTQYFGPGTRLTVL.